The clone carrying this T cell receptor (beta chain) was seen ten or more times. Its antigen is undetermined. The data were taken from a study of read filtering for tumor transcriptome and immune sequencing. Looking at the study overall: Mean patient age was roughly 61 years, range roughly 40 to 85; approximately 18 male, around 15 female.

At the time of active disease, bone marrow was collected from every patient. CDR3 size: 15 residues. Germline-derived CDR1 and CDR2 are DFQATT and SNEGSKA (reference sequence). V lost 5 bases, J lost 4 bases, and 20 bases lay in between. From about 0.4 ug of RNA, a library with molecular barcoded alpha/delta and beta/gamma adaptors was made. MiXCR, run by TCRdb on the reads, gives a single entry per CDR3 protein. The table lists about 6,000 distinct CDR3 sequences, 23% of them singletons. Study-wide findings and caveats: IR-seq captured clonotypes deeper and more reliably than RNA-seq.

This receptor was obtained from a donor at least 40 years old with multiple myeloma. Material for sequencing was a population of CD138-negative cells sorted from bone marrow. This sequence joins TRBV20-1 and TRBJ1-1; D perhaps matches TRBD1 (6 bases). The CDR3 DNA follows: TGCAGTGCTTGGACGACCTTGACAGGCTTCACTGAAGCTTTCTTT. Amino acids: CSAWTTLTGFTEAFF.